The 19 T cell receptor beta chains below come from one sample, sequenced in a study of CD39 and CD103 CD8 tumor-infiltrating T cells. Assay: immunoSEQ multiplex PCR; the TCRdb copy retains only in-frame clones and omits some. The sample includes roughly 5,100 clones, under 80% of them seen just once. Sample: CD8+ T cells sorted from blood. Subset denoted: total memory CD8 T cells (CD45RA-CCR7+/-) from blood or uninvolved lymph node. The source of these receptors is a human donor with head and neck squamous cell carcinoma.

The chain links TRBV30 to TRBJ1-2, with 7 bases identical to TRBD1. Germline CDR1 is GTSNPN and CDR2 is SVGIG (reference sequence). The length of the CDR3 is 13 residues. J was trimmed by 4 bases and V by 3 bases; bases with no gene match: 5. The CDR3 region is CAWSETGLYGYTF. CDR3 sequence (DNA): TGTGCCTGGAGCGAGACAGGGCTCTATGGCTACACCTTC.

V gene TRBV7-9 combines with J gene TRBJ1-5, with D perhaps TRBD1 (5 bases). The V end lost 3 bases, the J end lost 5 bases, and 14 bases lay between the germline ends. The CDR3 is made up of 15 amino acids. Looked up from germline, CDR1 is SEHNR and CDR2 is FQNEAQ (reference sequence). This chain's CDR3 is CASSLGGGVDQPQHF. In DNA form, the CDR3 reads TGTGCCAGCAGCTTGGGCGGGGGTGTGGATCAGCCCCAGCATTTT.

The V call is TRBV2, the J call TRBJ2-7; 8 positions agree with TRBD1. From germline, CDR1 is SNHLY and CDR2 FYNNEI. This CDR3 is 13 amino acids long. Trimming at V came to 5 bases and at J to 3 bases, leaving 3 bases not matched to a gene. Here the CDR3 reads CASSLGQGYEQYF. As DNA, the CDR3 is TGTGCCAGCAGTCTAGGACAGGGCTACGAGCAGTACTTC.

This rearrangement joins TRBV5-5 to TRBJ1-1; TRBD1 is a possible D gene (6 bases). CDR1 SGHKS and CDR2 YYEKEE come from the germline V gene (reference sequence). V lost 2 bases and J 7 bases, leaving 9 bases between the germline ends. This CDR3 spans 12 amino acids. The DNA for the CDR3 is TGTGCCAGCAGCTTTGGACAGAATGAAGCTTTCTTT. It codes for CASSFGQNEAFF.

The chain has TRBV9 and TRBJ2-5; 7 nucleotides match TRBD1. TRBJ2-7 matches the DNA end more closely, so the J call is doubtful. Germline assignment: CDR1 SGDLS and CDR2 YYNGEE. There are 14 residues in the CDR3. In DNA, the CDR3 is TGTGCCAGCAGCGTAGAGGCAGGGGGCTACGAGCAGTACTTC. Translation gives CASSVEAGGYEQYF.

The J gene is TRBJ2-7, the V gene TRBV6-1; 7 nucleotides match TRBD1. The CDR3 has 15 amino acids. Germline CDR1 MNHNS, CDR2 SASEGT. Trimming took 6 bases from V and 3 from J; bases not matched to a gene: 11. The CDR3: CASRAPRQGIYEQYF. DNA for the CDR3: TGTGCCAGCAGGGCCCCTCGACAGGGTATCTACGAGCAGTACTTC.

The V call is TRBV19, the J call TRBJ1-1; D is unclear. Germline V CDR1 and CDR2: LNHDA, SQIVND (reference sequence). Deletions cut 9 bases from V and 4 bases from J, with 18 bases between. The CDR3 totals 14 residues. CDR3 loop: CASLGRALGTEAFF. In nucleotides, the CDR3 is TGTGCCAGCCTGGGGAGGGCTTTGGGCACTGAAGCTTTCTTT.

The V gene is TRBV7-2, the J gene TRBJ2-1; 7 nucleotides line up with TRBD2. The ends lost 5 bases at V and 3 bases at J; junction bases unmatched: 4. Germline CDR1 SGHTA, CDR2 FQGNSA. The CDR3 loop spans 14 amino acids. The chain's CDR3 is CASSQRDYYNEQFF. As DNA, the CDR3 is TGTGCCAGCAGCCAGCGGGACTACTACAATGAGCAGTTCTTC.

CDR3 in amino acids: CASSYPEESTEAFF. The CDR3 nucleotides read TGTGCCAGCAGTTACCCCGAAGAGTCCACTGAAGCTTTCTTT. The V call is TRBV6-6, the J call TRBJ1-1; D unresolved. CDR1 is MNHNY and CDR2 is SVGAGI in the germline V gene (reference sequence). Trimming cost V 2 bases and J 4 bases, with 11 bases left between them. This CDR3 contains 14 residues.

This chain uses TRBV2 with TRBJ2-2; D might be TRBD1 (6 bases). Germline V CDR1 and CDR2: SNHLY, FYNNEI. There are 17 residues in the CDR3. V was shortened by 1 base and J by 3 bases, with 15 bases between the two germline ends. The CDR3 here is CASSEGVRTVYTGELFF. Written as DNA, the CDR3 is TGTGCCAGCAGTGAAGGGGTGCGGACAGTTTACACCGGGGAGCTGTTTTTT.

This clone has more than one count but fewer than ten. DNA for the CDR3: TGTGCCTGGAGTCCCGGGACAGGGATCGATGAGCAGTTCTTC. Residues: CAWSPGTGIDEQFF. V is TRBV30 and J is TRBJ2-1; TRBD1 agrees at 9 bases. Losses at the gene ends were 2 bases for V and 8 bases for J; bases not matched to a gene: 7. Germline V gene sequence: CDR1 GTSNPN, CDR2 SVGIG (reference sequence). CDR3 length: 14 amino acids.

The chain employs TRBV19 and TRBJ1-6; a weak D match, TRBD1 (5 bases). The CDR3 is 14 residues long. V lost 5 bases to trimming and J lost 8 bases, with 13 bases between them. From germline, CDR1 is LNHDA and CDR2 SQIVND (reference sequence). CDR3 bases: TGTGCCAGTAGTTCGGGGGTGTGGTATTCACCCCTCCACTTT. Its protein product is CASSSGVWYSPLHF.

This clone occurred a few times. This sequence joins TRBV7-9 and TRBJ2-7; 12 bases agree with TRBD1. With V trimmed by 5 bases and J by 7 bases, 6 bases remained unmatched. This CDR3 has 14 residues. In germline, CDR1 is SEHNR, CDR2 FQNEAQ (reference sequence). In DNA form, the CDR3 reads TGTGCCAGCAGCCCGGGACAGGGGGCGGGGGAGCAGTACTTC. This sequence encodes CASSPGQGAGEQYF.

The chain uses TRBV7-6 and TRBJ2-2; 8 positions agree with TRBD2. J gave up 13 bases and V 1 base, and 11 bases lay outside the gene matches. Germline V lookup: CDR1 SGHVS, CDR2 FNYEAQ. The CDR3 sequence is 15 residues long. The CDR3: CASSLEAGVGLPLFF. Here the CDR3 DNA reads TGTGCCAGCAGCTTAGAAGCGGGGGTCGGATTGCCGCTGTTTTTT.

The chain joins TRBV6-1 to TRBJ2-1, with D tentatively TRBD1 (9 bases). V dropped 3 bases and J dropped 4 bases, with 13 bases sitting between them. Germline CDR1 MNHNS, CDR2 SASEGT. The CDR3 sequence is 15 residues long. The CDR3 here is CASSDSGTGYNEQFF. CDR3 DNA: TGTGCCAGCAGTGATAGCGGGACAGGGTACAATGAGCAGTTCTTC.

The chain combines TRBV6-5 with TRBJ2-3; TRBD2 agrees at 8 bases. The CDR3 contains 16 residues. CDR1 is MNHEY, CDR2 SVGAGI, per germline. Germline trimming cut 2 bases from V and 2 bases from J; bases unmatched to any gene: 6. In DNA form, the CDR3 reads TGTGCCAGCAGTTACGACGGCGGGGGGTTCACAGATACGCAGTATTTT. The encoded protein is CASSYDGGGFTDTQYF.

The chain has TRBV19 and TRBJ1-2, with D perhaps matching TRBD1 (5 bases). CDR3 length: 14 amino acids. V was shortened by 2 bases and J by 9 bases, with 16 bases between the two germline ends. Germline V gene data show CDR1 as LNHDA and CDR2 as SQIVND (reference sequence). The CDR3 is CASSIRGQFESYTF. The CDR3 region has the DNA TGTGCCAGTAGTATAAGGGGCCAGTTCGAGAGCTACACCTTC. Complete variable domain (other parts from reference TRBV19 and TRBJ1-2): DGGITQSPKYLFRKEGQNVTLSCEQNLNHDAMYWYRQDPGQGLRLIYYSQIVNDFQKGDIAEGYSVSREKKESFPLTVTSAQKNPTAFYLCASSIRGQFESYTFGSGTRLTVV.

CDR3 loop: CSVELRVSYGYTF. The CDR3 region has the DNA TGCAGCGTTGAGCTCAGGGTGAGCTATGGCTACACCTTC. This rearrangement joins TRBV29-1 to TRBJ1-2, with a possible D match to TRBD1 (5 bases). Trimming took 3 bases from V and 4 from J, leaving 12 bases between them. The V gene's germline CDR1 is SQVTM and CDR2 ANQGSEA. The CDR3 runs 13 residues.

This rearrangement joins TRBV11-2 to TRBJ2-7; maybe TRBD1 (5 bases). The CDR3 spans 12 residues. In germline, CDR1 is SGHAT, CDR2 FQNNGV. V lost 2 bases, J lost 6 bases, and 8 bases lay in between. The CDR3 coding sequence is TGTGCCAGCAGCTTAATCAGGGCCGAGCAGTACTTC. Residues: CASSLIRAEQYF.